This T cell receptor (beta chain) was identified during a study (dated by TCRdb to 2016 to 2017). Context from the whole study: The study investigated the origins of HIV persistence in individuals who naturally controlled HIV infection.

From the germline V gene, CDR1 is SGHVS and CDR2 is FNYEAQ. V is cut back by 2 bases and J by 4 bases, with 5 bases in the junction unmatched. The cysteine opens and the phenylalanine closes a CDR3 of 15 amino acids. Kept here is only the CDR3 DNA, which spans 45 bases and is read in frame from base 1. Libraries were built with 5' RACE. Sequencing was performed on an Illumina HiSeq 2000. TCRdb took the public reads, trimmed them with fastp at Q25, ran MiXCR for clone calling and kept in-frame beta chains. Each CDR3 protein appears once, grouped with its most common genes and DNA. The sample table contains about 3,000 distinct CDR3 sequences; only one count was recorded for approximately 7.2% of them. The top ten clones comprise 6.5% of the sample. The sample holds a few counts of this clonotype. Its antigen is unknown. No much larger clone exists at a distance of one base, and base qualities are not known.

The chain is made from TRBV7-6 and TRBJ2-3; 8 nucleotides in the junction match TRBD2. This TCR was recovered from a female donor with HIV. The sample consisted of total memory T cells from blood PBMCs. The label giving this sample's cell subset or site can be read as: transitional memory CD4+ T cells. The CDR3 loop reads CASSLIAGFSDTQYF. In nucleotide form, the sequence is TGTGCCAGCAGCTTAATAGCGGGATTCTCAGATACGCAGTATTTT.